The T cell receptor beta chain under discussion was sequenced for a study of blood T cell repertoires in COVID-19. Overall study: From the United States, Italy and Spain came samples of acute and convalescent COVID-19. From T cells, B-cell-depleted T cells, or PBMCs came the material, which was cDNA or gDNA.

From germline, CDR1 is MNHEY and CDR2 SVGAGI. CDR3 size: 15 residues. The junction had 13 bases not matched to a gene; V was cut back by 4 bases and J by 8 bases. As processed by the authors: Nucleated cell number was recorded as an estimate derived from reference gene primer amplification. Sequenced by immunoSEQ multiplex PCR; TCRdb stores in-frame clones only, minus some. The DNA was the basis for D and trimming; V, J and clone size are from that table. The data hold roughly 77,000 clones, with 80% observed a single time. The J gene is TRBJ1-2, the V gene TRBV6-5; TRBD1 aligns across 7 bases. This clonotype originated in a woman in her seventies with acute or convalescent COVID-19. Material for sequencing was peripheral blood. In DNA, the CDR3 is TGTGCCAGCAGTTGGGACGACAGGGTCGTGGGGGGCTACACCTTC. Protein product: CASSWDDRVVGGYTF.